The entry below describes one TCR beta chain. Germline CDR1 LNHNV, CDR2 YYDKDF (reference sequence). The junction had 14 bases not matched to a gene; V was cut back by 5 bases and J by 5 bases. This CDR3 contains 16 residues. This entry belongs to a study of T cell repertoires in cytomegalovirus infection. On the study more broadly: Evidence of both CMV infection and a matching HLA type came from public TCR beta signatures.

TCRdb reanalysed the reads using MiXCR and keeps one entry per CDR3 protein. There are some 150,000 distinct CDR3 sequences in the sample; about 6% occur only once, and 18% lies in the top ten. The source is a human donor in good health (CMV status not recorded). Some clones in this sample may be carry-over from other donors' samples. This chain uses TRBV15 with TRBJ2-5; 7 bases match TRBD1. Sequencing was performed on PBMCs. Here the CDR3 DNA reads TGTGCCACCAGCGGCCAAAGGGCAGGGGGTTCGGAGACCCAGTACTTC. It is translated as CATSGQRAGGSETQYF.